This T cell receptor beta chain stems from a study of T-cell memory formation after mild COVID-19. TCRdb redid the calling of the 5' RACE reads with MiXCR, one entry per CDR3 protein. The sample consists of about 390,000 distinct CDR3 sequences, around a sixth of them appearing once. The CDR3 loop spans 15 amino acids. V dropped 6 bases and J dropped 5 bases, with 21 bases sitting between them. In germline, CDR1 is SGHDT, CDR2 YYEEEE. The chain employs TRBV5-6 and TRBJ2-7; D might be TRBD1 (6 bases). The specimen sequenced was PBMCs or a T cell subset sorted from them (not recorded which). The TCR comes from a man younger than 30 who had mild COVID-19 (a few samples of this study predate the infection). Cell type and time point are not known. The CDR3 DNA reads TGTGCCAGCACCGAAGCAGGGGCGGCCCAGGACGAGCAGTACGTC. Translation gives CASTEAGAAQDEQYV.